The 16 T cell receptor beta chains reported below all come from one sample, sequenced in a study of cytomegalovirus exposure and HLA in healthy donors. Use of 60 Vbeta and 13 Jbeta primers characterized the PCR. Assay used: immunoSEQ multiplex PCR; TCRdb lists only in-frame clones, some missing. Here the sample spans around 140,000 clones, approximately 80% being singletons. The sequencing input was PBMCs. The receptors were gathered from a male donor in good health and CMV-seronegative.

J is TRBJ1-2 and V is TRBV6-5; D is perhaps TRBD1 (5 bases). The CDR3 contains 13 residues. V lost 5 bases to trimming and J lost 3 bases, with 10 bases between them. The germline V gene encodes CDR1 MNHEY and CDR2 SVGAGI. The CDR3 spells CASSGGGDYGYTF. CDR3 coding DNA: TGTGCCAGCAGTGGGGGAGGGGACTATGGCTACACCTTC.

This rearrangement joins TRBV5-1 to TRBJ1-1; TRBD1 is a possible D gene (5 bases). The CDR3 contains 14 residues. Germline lookup yields CDR1 SGHRS and CDR2 YFSETQ. Trimming pared 0 bases from V and 1 base from J, leaving 7 bases between. DNA for the CDR3: TGCGCCAGCAGCTTGGGACAGTGGAACACTGAAGCTTTCTTT. It encodes CASSLGQWNTEAFF.

The CDR3 sequence: CASSVVEGVGGELFF. CDR3 DNA sequence: TGTGCCAGCAGCGTAGTTGAAGGAGTAGGAGGGGAGCTGTTTTTT. This chain uses TRBV9 with TRBJ2-2; no reliable D call. V was shortened by 0 bases and J by 8 bases, with 14 bases between the two germline ends. From germline, CDR1 is SGDLS and CDR2 YYNGEE. This CDR3 has 15 amino acids.

The J gene is TRBJ1-4, the V gene TRBV5-5, with unresolved D. The CDR3 extends over 15 amino acids. Looked up from germline, CDR1 is SGHKS and CDR2 is YYEKEE (reference sequence). Trimming took off 0 bases at V and 0 bases at J, with 6 bases between the two ends. CDR3 nucleotides: TGTGCCAGCAGCTTGGAGCGGTCAACTAATGAAAAACTGTTTTTT. It codes for CASSLERSTNEKLFF. Full variable domain (rest looked up from reference TRBV5-5 and TRBJ1-4): DAGVTQSPTHLIKTRGQQVTLRCSPISGHKSVSWYQQVLGQGPQFIFQYYEKEERGRGNFPDRFSARQFPNYSSELNVNALLLGDSALYLCASSLERSTNEKLFFGSGTQLSVL.

In this sample, this clone turned up a few times. This rearrangement joins TRBV2 to TRBJ1-1; 9 bases match TRBD1. V gave up 8 bases and J gave up 3 bases; unmatched junction bases: 10. The CDR3 spans 15 residues. Germline V lookup: CDR1 SNHLY, CDR2 FYNNEI. The CDR3 is CASLKTGGMDTEAFF. In nucleotides, the CDR3 is TGTGCCAGCCTAAAAACAGGGGGCATGGACACTGAAGCTTTCTTT.

CDR3 sequence (DNA): TGTGCCAGCAGTGAATCAGGGACAGGGGCCCTGTACGAGCAGTACTTC. Its translation: CASSESGTGALYEQYF. This rearrangement joins TRBV25-1 to TRBJ2-7; 10 bases fit TRBD1. The V and J ends lost 1 base and 4 bases, in that order; junction bases with no gene match: 7. The germline V gene encodes CDR1 MGHDK and CDR2 SYGVNS. This CDR3 spans 16 amino acids.

The chain combines TRBV5-5 with TRBJ1-2; possible D gene TRBD1, 6 bases. Germline V gene lookup returns CDR1 SGHKS and CDR2 YYEKEE (reference sequence). The CDR3 has 15 residues. V was pared by 0 bases and J by 4 bases, with 13 bases between. The CDR3 is CASSLGDTGTYGYTF. As DNA, the CDR3 is TGTGCCAGCAGCTTGGGGGACACTGGCACCTATGGCTACACCTTC.

The chain is built from TRBV2 and TRBJ2-5, with 7 bases aligning to TRBD2. The CDR3 has 13 amino acids. J gave up 2 bases and V 6 bases, and 3 bases lay outside the gene matches. Germline loops: CDR1 SNHLY, CDR2 FYNNEI. The CDR3 DNA reads TGTGCCAGCAGCACTAGCGTTCAAGAGACCCAGTACTTC. Its translation is CASSTSVQETQYF.

This clone was counted between two and nine times. The CDR3 DNA sequence: TGTGCCAGCAGCCCGGGACAGGGGGAAAACGAGCAGTACTTC. It translates to CASSPGQGENEQYF. The chain employs TRBV4-2 and TRBJ2-7, with 11 bases lining up with TRBD1. Germline V gene lookup returns CDR1 LGHNA and CDR2 YNFKEQ. The CDR3 is 14 amino acids. V shed 4 bases, J shed 5 bases, and the junction held 4 bases outside the gene matches.

The chain links TRBV5-6 to TRBJ2-7; no reliable D call. From germline, CDR1 is SGHDT and CDR2 YYEEEE. V lost 0 bases, J lost 7 bases, and 14 bases lay in between. CDR3 size: 14 residues. CDR3 loop: CASSLAPSRAEQYF. Written as DNA, the CDR3 is TGTGCCAGCAGCTTGGCGCCTTCCCGAGCGGAGCAGTACTTC.

The chain recombines TRBV5-1 with TRBJ2-1; TRBD1 aligns across 7 bases. Germline V gene sequence: CDR1 SGHRS, CDR2 YFSETQ. This CDR3 has 17 amino acids. J lost 0 bases, V lost 3 bases, and 9 bases had no gene match. CDR3 bases: TGCGCCAGCAGCTCCGGACAGGCCCAAAGCTCCTACAATGAGCAGTTCTTC. Its protein is CASSSGQAQSSYNEQFF.

The chain is built from TRBV30 and TRBJ2-7, with 9 bases fitting TRBD1. Looked up from germline, CDR1 is GTSNPN and CDR2 is SVGIG (reference sequence). CDR3 length equals 13 residues. Trimming removed 3 bases from V and 4 bases from J; junction bases left unmatched: 4. This CDR3 is CAWRTGGLYEQYF. The CDR3 bases are TGTGCCTGGAGGACAGGGGGATTGTACGAGCAGTACTTC.

The V gene is TRBV5-4, the J gene TRBJ2-2; 7 bases align to TRBD2. The CDR3 is 15 residues long. The trim removed 5 bases at V and 1 base at J, leaving 5 bases unmatched. The V gene's germline CDR1 is SGHNT and CDR2 YYREEE (reference sequence). The CDR3 DNA reads as TGTGCCAGCAGAAACGGACTAGTGAACACCGGGGAGCTGTTTTTT. It encodes CASRNGLVNTGELFF.

The rearrangement uses TRBV6-5 and TRBJ1-2; 8 nucleotides match TRBD1. Germline V gene data show CDR1 as MNHEY and CDR2 as SVGAGI. The V segment lost 7 bases and the J segment 5 bases; nucleotides outside the gene matches: 12. The CDR3 covers 15 residues. As DNA, the CDR3 is TGTGCCAGCACCCGCCAGACAGGGGTATGGTATGGCTACACCTTC. As protein: CASTRQTGVWYGYTF.

The rearrangement links TRBV7-3 to TRBJ2-1; 10 bases are a match to TRBD2. CDR1 is SGHTA and CDR2 is FQGTGA in the germline V gene. Trimming cost V 3 bases and J 2 bases; bases outside gene matches: 1. CDR3 size: 15 residues. The CDR3 sequence: CASSFGLAAYNEQFF. In DNA form, the CDR3 reads TGTGCCAGCAGCTTCGGACTAGCGGCCTACAATGAGCAGTTCTTC.

This clone was found a few times. CDR3: CASSQEGGTIFREQYF. In DNA form, the CDR3 reads TGTGCCAGCAGCCAAGAGGGAGGGACTATATTTCGCGAGCAGTACTTC. The chain couples TRBV4-2 to TRBJ2-7, with TRBD2 identical over 7 bases. Germline-derived CDR1 and CDR2 are LGHNA and YNFKEQ. After removal of 0 bases from V and 6 bases from J, the junction contained 11 bases not matched to a gene. This CDR3 comprises 16 residues.